This TCR beta chain was captured by sequencing in a study of T cells in Graves' hyperthyroidism and ophthalmopathy. The TCR beta CDR3 regions underwent amplification using RNA transcripts as the source. The TCR CDR3 first-round RT-PCR relied on the HTBI primer set. TCRdb re-called the multiplex PCR reads with MiXCR, one entry per CDR3 protein. The profile shows about 840,000 distinct CDR3 sequences, roughly 37% of them singletons. The table lists this clonotype with many counts. Its antigen is currently unknown. The CDR3 consists of 12 residues. Deletions cut 4 bases from V and 2 bases from J, with 3 bases between. Germline lookup yields CDR1 MNHEY and CDR2 SVGAGI. Study-wide results and caveats: Among thyroid clonotypes expanded above 0.001, most also appeared in blood.

Across 18 months, stable Graves' hyperthyroidism was marked by no progression to ophthalmopathy. Patients aged 18 to 65 had newly diagnosed hyperthyroidism of under 2 months' duration. Patients having uncontrolled infection, another autoimmune disease, pregnancy or lactation were not included. What was sequenced was blood. This clonotype originated in a man in his late teens or twenties with Graves' hyperthyroidism. This chain links TRBV6-5 with TRBJ1-3; no reliable D call. In DNA, the CDR3 is TGTGCCAGCAGTTCCCCTGGAAACACCATATATTTT. Translation gives CASSSPGNTIYF.